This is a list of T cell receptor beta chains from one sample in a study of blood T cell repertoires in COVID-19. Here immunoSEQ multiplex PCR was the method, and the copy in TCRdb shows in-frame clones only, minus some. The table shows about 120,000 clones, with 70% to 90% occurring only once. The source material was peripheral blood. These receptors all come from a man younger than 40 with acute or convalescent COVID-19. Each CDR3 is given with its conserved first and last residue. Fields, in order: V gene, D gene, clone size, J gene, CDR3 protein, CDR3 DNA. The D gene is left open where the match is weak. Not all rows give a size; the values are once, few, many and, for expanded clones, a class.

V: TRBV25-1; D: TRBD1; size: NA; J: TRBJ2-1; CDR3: CASIKTGVEQFF; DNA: TGTGCCAGCATTAAAACAGGGGTTGAGCAGTTCTTC
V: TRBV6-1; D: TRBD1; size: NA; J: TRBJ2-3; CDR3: CASSDGTAVALTDTQYF; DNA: TGTGCCAGCAGTGATGGGACAGCAGTTGCCCTCACAGATACGCAGTATTTT
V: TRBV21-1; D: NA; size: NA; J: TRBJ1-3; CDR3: CASSKRAYPSGNTIYF; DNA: TGTGCCAGCAGCAAGCGGGCGTACCCCTCTGGAAACACCATATATTTT
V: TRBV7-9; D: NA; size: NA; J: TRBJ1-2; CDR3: CASSLSGGGYTF; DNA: TGTGCCAGCAGCTTAAGCGGGGGTGGCTACACCTTC
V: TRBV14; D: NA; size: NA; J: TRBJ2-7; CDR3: CASSRETGAYEQYF; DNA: TGTGCCAGCAGCCGAGAGACGGGAGCCTACGAGCAGTACTTC
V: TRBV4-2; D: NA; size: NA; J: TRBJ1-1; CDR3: CASSQSTGNTEAFF; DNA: TGTGCCAGCAGCCAATCGACAGGAAACACTGAAGCTTTCTTT
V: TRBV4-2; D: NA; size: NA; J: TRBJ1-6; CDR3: CASSQVTSQDNSPLHF; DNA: TGTGCCAGCAGCCAAGTTACCTCCCAGGATAATTCACCCCTCCACTTT
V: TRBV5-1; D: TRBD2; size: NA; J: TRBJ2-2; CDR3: CASSLLAGSTGELFF; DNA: TGCGCCAGCAGCTTGCTAGCGGGATCCACCGGGGAGCTGTTTTTT
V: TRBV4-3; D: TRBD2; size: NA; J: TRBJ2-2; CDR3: CASSRRNPLAGGLVTGELFF; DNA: TGCGCCAGCAGCCGCAGGAACCCACTAGCGGGGGGGCTAGTCACCGGGGAGCTGTTTTTT
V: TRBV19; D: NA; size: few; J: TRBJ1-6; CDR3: CASSMISPNSPLHF; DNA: TGTGCCAGTAGTATGATCAGTCCTAATTCACCCCTCCACTTT
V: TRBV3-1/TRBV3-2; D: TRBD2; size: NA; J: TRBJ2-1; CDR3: CASSPGTSGGDPNEQFF; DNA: TGTGCCAGCAGCCCCGGGACTAGCGGGGGGGACCCCAATGAGCAGTTCTTC
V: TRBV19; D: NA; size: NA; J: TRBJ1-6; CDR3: CASSIGQGVNNSPLHF; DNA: TGTGCCAGTAGTATTGGGCAGGGCGTTAATAATTCACCCCTCCACTTT
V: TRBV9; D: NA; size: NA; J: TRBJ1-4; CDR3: CASSGGHRAGEKLFF; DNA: TGTGCCAGCAGCGGGGGACACAGGGCGGGTGAAAAACTGTTTTTT
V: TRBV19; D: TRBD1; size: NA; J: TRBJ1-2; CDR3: CASSMGQSGWDSYGYTF; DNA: TGTGCCAGTAGTATGGGTCAATCCGGATGGGACAGCTATGGCTACACCTTC
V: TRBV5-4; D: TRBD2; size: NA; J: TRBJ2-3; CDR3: CASSPGGGRRDTQYF; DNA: TGTGCCAGCAGCCCCGGGGGGGGGCGCAGAGATACGCAGTATTTT
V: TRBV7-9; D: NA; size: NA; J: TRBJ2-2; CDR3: CASSLGQQNTGELFF; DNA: TGTGCCAGCAGCCTGGGACAACAGAACACCGGGGAGCTGTTTTTT
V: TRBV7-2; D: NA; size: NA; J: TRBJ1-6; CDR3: CASSLGGPGSYNSPLHF; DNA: TGTGCCAGCAGCTTAGGGGGCCCCGGCTCCTATAATTCACCCCTCCACTTT
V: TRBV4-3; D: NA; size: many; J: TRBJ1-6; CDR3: CASSQDRVSNSPLHF; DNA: TGCGCCAGCAGCCAAGACAGGGTGAGTAATTCACCCCTCCACTTT
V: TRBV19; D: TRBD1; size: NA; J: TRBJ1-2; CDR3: CASQTGGLTIYGYTF; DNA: TGTGCCAGCCAGACAGGGGGCTTGACAATCTATGGCTACACCTTC
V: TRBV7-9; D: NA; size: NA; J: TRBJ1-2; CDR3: CAAEAGNYGYTF; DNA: TGTGCCGCTGAGGCGGGGAACTATGGCTACACCTTC
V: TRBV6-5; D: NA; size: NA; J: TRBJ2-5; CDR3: CASWSRGQIQETQYF; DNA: TGTGCCAGCTGGTCTAGGGGTCAGATCCAAGAGACCCAGTACTTC
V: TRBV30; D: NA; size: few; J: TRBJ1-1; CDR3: CAWTLGGAGSAFF; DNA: TGTGCCTGGACCTTAGGGGGGGCCGGGTCGGCTTTCTTT
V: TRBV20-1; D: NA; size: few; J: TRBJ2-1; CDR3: CSASSGWDNEQFF; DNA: TGCAGTGCTAGTAGCGGTTGGGACAATGAGCAGTTCTTC
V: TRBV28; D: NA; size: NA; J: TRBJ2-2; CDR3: CASSFIASGELFF; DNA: TGTGCCAGCAGCTTCATAGCATCCGGGGAGCTGTTTTTT
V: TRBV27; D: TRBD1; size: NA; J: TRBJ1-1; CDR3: CASSLGQGTHTEAFF; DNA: TGTGCCAGCAGTCTCGGACAGGGAACTCACACTGAAGCTTTCTTT
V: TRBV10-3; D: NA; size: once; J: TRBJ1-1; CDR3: CAISAGPMNTEAFF; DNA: TGTGCCATCAGCGCGGGTCCTATGAACACTGAAGCTTTCTTT
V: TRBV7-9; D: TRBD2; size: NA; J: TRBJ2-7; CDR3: CASSFSGVSYEQYF; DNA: TGTGCCAGCAGCTTTAGCGGGGTCTCCTACGAGCAGTACTTC
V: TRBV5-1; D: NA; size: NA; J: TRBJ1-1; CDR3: CASSFYSRRGTEAFF; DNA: TGCGCCAGCAGCTTTTATTCCAGGCGGGGCACTGAAGCTTTCTTT
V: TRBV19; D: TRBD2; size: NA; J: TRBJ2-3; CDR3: CASSIRRGGSDTQYF; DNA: TGTGCCAGTAGTATAAGGCGGGGGGGTTCGGATACGCAGTATTTT
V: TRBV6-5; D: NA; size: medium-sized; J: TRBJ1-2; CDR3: CASRPGHAGYTF; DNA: TGTGCCAGCAGGCCGGGACATGCTGGCTACACCTTC
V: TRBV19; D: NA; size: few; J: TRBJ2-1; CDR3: CASSIGAGNYNEQFF; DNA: TGTGCCAGTAGTATAGGGGCGGGGAACTACAATGAGCAGTTCTTC
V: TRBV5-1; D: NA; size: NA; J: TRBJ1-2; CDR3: CASSPSDTDYGYTF; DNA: TGCGCCAGCAGCCCCTCGGACACAGACTATGGCTACACCTTC
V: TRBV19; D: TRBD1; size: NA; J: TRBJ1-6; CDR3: CASSINHRGMNSPLHF; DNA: TGTGCCAGTAGTATCAATCACAGGGGTATGAATTCACCCCTCCACTTT
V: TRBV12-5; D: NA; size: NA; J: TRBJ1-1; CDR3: CASAFGRGLTEAFF; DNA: TGTGCTAGTGCGTTTGGCAGGGGCCTTACTGAAGCTTTCTTT
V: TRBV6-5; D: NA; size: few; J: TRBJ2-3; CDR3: CASRPSGWSDTQYF; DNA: TGTGCCAGCAGACCCTCGGGGTGGTCAGATACGCAGTATTTT
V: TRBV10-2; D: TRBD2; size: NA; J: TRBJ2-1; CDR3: CASRRTSGINEQFF; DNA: TGCGCCAGCAGGCGGACTAGCGGGATCAATGAGCAGTTCTTC
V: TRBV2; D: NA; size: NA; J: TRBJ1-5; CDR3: CASMGGWNQPQHF; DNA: TGTGCCAGCATGGGAGGGTGGAATCAGCCCCAGCATTTT
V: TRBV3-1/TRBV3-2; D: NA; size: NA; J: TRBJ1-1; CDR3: CASSQDYRATVTFF; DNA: TGTGCCAGCAGCCAAGATTACAGGGCCACTGTGACTTTCTTT
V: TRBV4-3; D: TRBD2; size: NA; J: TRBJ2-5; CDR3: CASSRGRGQETQYF; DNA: TGCGCCAGCAGCCGTGGGAGGGGCCAAGAGACCCAGTACTTC
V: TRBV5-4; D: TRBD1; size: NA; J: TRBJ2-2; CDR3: CASSLAGQAHTGELFF; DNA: TGTGCCAGCAGCTTGGCCGGACAGGCCCACACCGGGGAGCTGTTTTTT
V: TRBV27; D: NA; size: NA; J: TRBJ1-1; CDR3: CASREGRSNTEAFF; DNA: TGTGCCAGCAGGGAGGGCAGGTCGAACACTGAAGCTTTCTTT
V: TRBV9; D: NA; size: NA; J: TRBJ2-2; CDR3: CASSVDWQGELFF; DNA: TGTGCCAGCAGCGTAGATTGGCAGGGGGAGCTGTTTTTT
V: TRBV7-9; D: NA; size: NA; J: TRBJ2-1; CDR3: CASTLGGAQHEQFF; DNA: TGTGCCAGCACCCTGGGGGGGGCCCAACATGAGCAGTTCTTC
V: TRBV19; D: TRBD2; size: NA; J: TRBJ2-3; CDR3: CASSILAGTTDTQYF; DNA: TGTGCCAGTAGTATCCTAGCGGGGACCACAGATACGCAGTATTTT
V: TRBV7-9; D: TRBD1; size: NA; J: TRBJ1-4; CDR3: CASSDLTGESAKLFF; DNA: TGTGCCAGCAGCGACTTAACAGGGGAGAGTGCAAAACTGTTTTTT
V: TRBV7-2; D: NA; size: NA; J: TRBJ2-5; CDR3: CASSKRTRGQETQYF; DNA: TGTGCCAGCAGCAAGCGGACTAGGGGGCAAGAGACCCAGTACTTC
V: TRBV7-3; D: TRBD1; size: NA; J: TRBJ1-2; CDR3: CASSYGTGLGGYTF; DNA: TGTGCCAGCAGCTACGGGACAGGTTTGGGTGGCTACACCTTC
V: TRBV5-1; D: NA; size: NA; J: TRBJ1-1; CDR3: CASSRDVGGGTEAFF; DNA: TGCGCCAGCAGCAGGGATGTGGGCGGGGGCACTGAAGCTTTCTTT
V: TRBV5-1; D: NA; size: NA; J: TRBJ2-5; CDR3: CASRLWSSAETQYF; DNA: TGCGCCAGCCGTCTGTGGAGTAGTGCAGAGACCCAGTACTTC
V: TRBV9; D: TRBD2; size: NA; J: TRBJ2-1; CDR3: CASSPGLAGVHEQFF; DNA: TGTGCCAGCAGCCCGGGACTAGCGGGAGTTCATGAGCAGTTCTTC